The clone carrying this TCR beta chain was counted at least ten times. Everyone who donated was a healthy Caucasian. This sample is part of a study of identical twins. From the 5' RACE reads, TCRdb called clonotypes with MiXCR, one entry per CDR3 protein. The sample includes under 300,000 distinct CDR3 sequences, over 12% of them seen just once. The sequence was collected from a woman aged 18 to 35 in good health. What was sequenced was memory (CD45RO+) T cells sorted from blood.

The CDR3 bases are TGTGCCAGCAGCTTGACAGGGGGCGAGCAGTACTTC. Residues: CASSLTGGEQYF. The chain uses TRBV5-5 and TRBJ2-7, with TRBD1 matching over 8 bases. Germline V gene lookup returns CDR1 SGHKS and CDR2 YYEKEE (reference sequence). With 1 base clipped from V and 6 bases from J, the junction kept 0 bases outside the gene matches. This CDR3 comprises 12 residues. Full variable domain (outside the CDR3, taken from reference TRBV5-5 and TRBJ2-7): DAGVTQSPTHLIKTRGQQVTLRCSPISGHKSVSWYQQVLGQGPQFIFQYYEKEERGRGNFPDRFSARQFPNYSSELNVNALLLGDSALYLCASSLTGGEQYFGPGTRLTVT.